The TCR beta chain described here comes from a study of beta chain features in type 1 diabetes. A word on this clone: Antigen: not known.

The whole isolated RNA underwent reverse transcription, so sequencing captured expressed TCRB transcripts. TCRdb's copy holds only in-frame clones and misses some; the assay was immunoSEQ multiplex PCR. The sample lists 55,000 to 80,000 clones; around 49% were seen once. Regarding the study as a whole: Any HLA effect on TCRB rearrangement was left unresolved by small sub-analyses. In every one of the four CD4+ subsets, TCRB CDR3s were moderately but significantly shorter in Type 1 diabetes patients.

The V gene's germline CDR1 is LNHDA and CDR2 SQIVND (reference sequence). V shed 6 bases and J shed 5 bases, with 23 bases lying between them. CDR3 size: 16 residues. The TCR sequence derives from a man between 25 and 39 years old with type 1 diabetes. V is TRBV19 and J is TRBJ2-7, with D possibly TRBD1 on 5 matching bases. Sequenced material: central memory CD4+ T cells from blood. The CDR3 loop is CASSRARGSADDEQYF. CDR3 DNA: TGTGCCAGTAGCCGAGCAAGGGGTTCCGCCGACGACGAGCAGTACTTC.